The 9 T cell receptor beta chains below come from one sample, sequenced in a study of T-cell memory formation after mild COVID-19. MiXCR, applied by TCRdb to the 5' RACE reads, yields one record per CDR3 protein. There are some 450,000 distinct CDR3 sequences in the sample; 20% occur only once, and approximately 8.4% lies in the top ten. The specimen was PBMCs or a T cell subset sorted from them (not recorded which). The receptors originated from an adult woman who had mild COVID-19 (a few samples of this study predate the infection). Cell type and time point are not known.

The CDR3 is CASSQGQVLNTEAFF. The CDR3 DNA is TGCGCCAGCAGCCAGGGACAGGTACTGAACACTGAAGCTTTCTTT. This sequence joins TRBV4-3 and TRBJ1-1; 8 bases match TRBD1. The CDR3 totals 15 residues. Germline loops: CDR1 LGHNA, CDR2 YSLEER. V shed 3 bases and J 0 bases; nucleotides not matched to a gene: 3.

The V call is TRBV11-2, the J call TRBJ2-3, with unresolved D. The germline gives CDR1 SGHAT, CDR2 FQNNGV. With 5 bases removed from V and 7 bases from J, the gap between germline ends came to 7 bases. The CDR3 spans 11 residues. This chain's CDR3 is CASSPLYTQYF. CDR3 nucleotides: TGTGCCAGCAGCCCACTGTATACGCAGTATTTT.

CDR3: CASSDEVRQPQHF. The CDR3 bases are TGTGCCAGCAGTGACGAGGTTAGGCAGCCCCAGCATTTT. J is TRBJ1-5 and V is TRBV2; no firm D call. The CDR3 covers 13 residues. The ends were cut back, 3 bases at V and 7 bases at J, with 10 bases in the middle. CDR1 is SNHLY and CDR2 is FYNNEI in the germline V gene.

This clonotype occurred a few times. The J gene is TRBJ2-7, the V gene TRBV6-2 or TRBV6-3, with 11 bases lining up with TRBD2. Germline V gene sequence: CDR1 MNHEY, CDR2 SVGEGT. V lost 2 bases and J lost 2; bases outside the gene matches: 11. The CDR3 length is 18 residues. The CDR3 is CASSYVPATTSGTYEQYF. In nucleotides, the CDR3 is TGTGCCAGCAGTTACGTACCTGCCACGACTAGCGGGACCTACGAGCAGTACTTC.

In its sample, this clonotype was seen a few times. This chain joins TRBV24-1 and TRBJ2-1; 10 bases align to TRBD2. The J segment lost 0 bases and the V segment lost 6 bases, leaving 7 bases of the junction unmatched. From germline, CDR1 is KGHDR and CDR2 SFDVKD. CDR3 size: 17 residues. The CDR3 loop is CATSSGLAVSSYNEQFF. The CDR3 DNA is TGTGCCACCAGTTCAGGACTAGCGGTGAGCTCCTACAATGAGCAGTTCTTC.

The V gene is TRBV7-9, the J gene TRBJ2-7; 9 nucleotides agree with TRBD1. The CDR3 consists of 17 residues. CDR1 and CDR2 from the germline V gene are SEHNR and FQNEAQ (reference sequence). With V trimmed by 4 bases and J by 6 bases, 16 bases remained unmatched. DNA for the CDR3: TGTGCCAGCAGCTCTCCTTCGGGGACAGGGATAATCAGCGAGCAGTACTTC. Its protein is CASSSPSGTGIISEQYF.

This chain connects TRBV10-3 to TRBJ2-1; D remains unclear. V was trimmed by 2 bases and J by 9 bases, leaving 8 bases between them. This CDR3 spans 12 amino acids. Germline V CDR1 and CDR2: ENHRY, SYGVKD. The CDR3 bases are TGTGCCATCAGTGAGGGGGTTGGTGAGCAGTTCTTC. Amino acids: CAISEGVGEQFF.

This clonotype was detected a few times. V is TRBV9 and J is TRBJ1-6, with TRBD1 matching over 8 bases. The CDR3 is 16 residues long. V trimming: 1 base; J trimming: 10 bases; junction bases outside the gene matches: 10. Per the germline V gene, CDR1 is SGDLS and CDR2 is YYNGEE. CDR3 nucleotides: TGTGCCAGCAGCGTACATGAGCGAACAGGGGGATCACCCCTCCACTTT. This translates into CASSVHERTGGSPLHF.

The chain carries TRBV6-2 or TRBV6-3 and TRBJ2-5, with D unclear. The CDR3 loop spans 16 amino acids. Between the trimmed V and J ends, which lost 0 bases and 3 bases, there was a span of 14 bases. Germline CDR1 reads MNHEY; CDR2 reads SVGEGT. The CDR3 reads CASSYSRWRSEETQYF. CDR3 nucleotide sequence: TGTGCCAGCAGTTACTCGAGATGGCGGTCCGAAGAGACCCAGTACTTC.